The source of this T cell receptor beta chain is a study of cytomegalovirus exposure and HLA in healthy donors. The CDR3 contains 13 residues. Per germline, CDR1 MNHNY and CDR2 SVGAGI (reference sequence). The V and J ends lost 6 bases and 5 bases, in that order; junction bases with no gene match: 6. Study results and caveats: An analysis done earlier found most TCR beta V segments productive about 87% or about 30% of the time. Apart from CMV serostatus, no immune exposure information was available.

Use of 60 Vbeta and 13 Jbeta primers characterized the PCR. Only in-frame clones appear in the TCRdb table, and some are missing; sequencing was by immunoSEQ multiplex PCR. This sample contains over 90,000 clones. A word on this clone: Its target is not known.

The chain uses TRBV6-6 and TRBJ1-1; 7 nucleotides line up with TRBD1. This TCR was sampled from a man aged 35-49 years in good health and CMV-seronegative. The sequenced sample consisted of PBMCs. CDR3 in DNA: TGTGCCAGCAGGCCACAGGGGACGACTGAAGCTTTCTTT. This gives the protein CASRPQGTTEAFF.